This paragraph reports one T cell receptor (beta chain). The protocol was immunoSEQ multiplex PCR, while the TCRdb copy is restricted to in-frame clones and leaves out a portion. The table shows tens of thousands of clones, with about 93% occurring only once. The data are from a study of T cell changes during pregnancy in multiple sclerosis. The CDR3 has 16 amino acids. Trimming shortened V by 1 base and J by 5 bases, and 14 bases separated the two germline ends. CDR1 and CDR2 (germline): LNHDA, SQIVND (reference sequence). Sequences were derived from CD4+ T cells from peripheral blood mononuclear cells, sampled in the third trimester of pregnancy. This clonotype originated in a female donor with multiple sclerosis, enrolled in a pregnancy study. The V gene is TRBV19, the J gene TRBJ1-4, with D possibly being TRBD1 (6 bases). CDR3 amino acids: CASSIVTGQLNEKLFF. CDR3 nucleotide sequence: TGTGCCAGTAGTATAGTGACAGGCCAGCTGAATGAAAAACTGTTTTTT.